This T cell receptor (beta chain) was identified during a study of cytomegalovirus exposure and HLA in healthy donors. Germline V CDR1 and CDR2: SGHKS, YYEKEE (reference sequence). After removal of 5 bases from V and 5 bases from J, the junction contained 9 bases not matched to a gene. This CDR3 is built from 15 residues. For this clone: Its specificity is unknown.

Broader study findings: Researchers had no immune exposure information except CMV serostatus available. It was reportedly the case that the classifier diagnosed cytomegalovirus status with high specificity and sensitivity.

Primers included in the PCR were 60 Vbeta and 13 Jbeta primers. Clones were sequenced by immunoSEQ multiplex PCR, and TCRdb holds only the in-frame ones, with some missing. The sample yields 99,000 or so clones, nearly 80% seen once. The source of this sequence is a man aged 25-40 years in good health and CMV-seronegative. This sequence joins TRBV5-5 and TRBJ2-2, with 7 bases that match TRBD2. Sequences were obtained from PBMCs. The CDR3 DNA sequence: TGTGCCAGCAGTTTAGCTTGGGGGGGGACCGGGGAGCTGTTTTTT. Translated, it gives CASSLAWGGTGELFF.